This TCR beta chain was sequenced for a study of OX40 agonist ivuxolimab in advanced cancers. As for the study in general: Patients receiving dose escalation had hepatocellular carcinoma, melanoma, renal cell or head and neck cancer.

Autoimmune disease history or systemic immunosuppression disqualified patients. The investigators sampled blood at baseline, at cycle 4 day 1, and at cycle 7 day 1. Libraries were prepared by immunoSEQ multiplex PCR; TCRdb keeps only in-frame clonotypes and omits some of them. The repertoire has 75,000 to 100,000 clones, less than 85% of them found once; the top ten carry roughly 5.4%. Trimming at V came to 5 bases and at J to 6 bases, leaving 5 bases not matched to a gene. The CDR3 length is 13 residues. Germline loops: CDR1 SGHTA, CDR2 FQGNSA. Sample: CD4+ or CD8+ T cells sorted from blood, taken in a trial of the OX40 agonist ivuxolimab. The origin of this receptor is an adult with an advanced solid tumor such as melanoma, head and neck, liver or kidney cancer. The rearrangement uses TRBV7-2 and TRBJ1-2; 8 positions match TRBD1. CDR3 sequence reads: CASSLWTGNGYTF. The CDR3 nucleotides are TGTGCCAGCAGCCTGTGGACAGGGAATGGCTACACCTTC. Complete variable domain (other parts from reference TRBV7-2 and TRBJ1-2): GAGVSQSPSNKVTEKGKDVELRCDPISGHTALYWYRQSLGQGLEFLIYFQGNSAPDKSGLPSDRFSAERTGGSVSTLTIQRTQQEDSAVYLCASSLWTGNGYTFGSGTRLTVV.